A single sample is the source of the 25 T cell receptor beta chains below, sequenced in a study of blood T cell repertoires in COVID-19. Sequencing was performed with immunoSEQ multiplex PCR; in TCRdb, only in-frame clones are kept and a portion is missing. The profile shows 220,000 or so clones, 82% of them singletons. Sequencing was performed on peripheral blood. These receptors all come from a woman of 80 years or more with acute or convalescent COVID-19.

The CDR3 sequence: CASSLIAGIQETQYF. The CDR3 DNA follows: TGTGCCAGCAGCCTAATAGCGGGGATCCAAGAGACCCAGTACTTC. The chain recombines TRBV7-3 with TRBJ2-5; 8 positions agree with TRBD2. The CDR3 is 15 amino acids. With V trimmed by 5 bases and J by 1 base, 6 bases remained unmatched. Germline CDR1 SGHTA, CDR2 FQGTGA.

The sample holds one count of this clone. CDR3 nucleotide sequence: TGCGCCAGCAGCGAACGGTGGTCTGGAAACACCATATATTTT. Its translation: CASSERWSGNTIYF. V usage is TRBV5-1 and J usage is TRBJ1-3; D unresolved. Germline CDR1 reads SGHRS; CDR2 reads YFSETQ. The CDR3 contains 14 residues. V was shortened by 4 bases and J by 1 base, with 9 bases between the two germline ends. The full variable domain, in which reference TRBV5-1 and TRBJ1-3 provide the parts outside the CDR3, is KAGVTQTPRYLIKTRGQQVTLSCSPISGHRSVSWYQQTPGQGLQFLFEYFSETQRNKGNFPGRFSGRQFSNSRSEMNVSTLELGDSALYLCASSERWSGNTIYFGEGSWLTVV.

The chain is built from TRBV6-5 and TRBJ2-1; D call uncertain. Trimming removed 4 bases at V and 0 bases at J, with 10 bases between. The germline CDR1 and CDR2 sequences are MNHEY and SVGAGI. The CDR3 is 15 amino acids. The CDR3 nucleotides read TGTGCCAGCAGTTTTCCAGTACCCTCCTACAATGAGCAGTTCTTC. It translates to CASSFPVPSYNEQFF.

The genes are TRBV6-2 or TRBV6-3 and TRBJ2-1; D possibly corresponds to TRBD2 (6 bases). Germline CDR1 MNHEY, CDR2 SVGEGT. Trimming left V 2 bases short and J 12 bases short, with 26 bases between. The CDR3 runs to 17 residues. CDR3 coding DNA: TGTGCCAGCAGTTACGCCCGACTAGTCGGGGATCGGACAAGGCAGTTCTTC. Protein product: CASSYARLVGDRTRQFF.

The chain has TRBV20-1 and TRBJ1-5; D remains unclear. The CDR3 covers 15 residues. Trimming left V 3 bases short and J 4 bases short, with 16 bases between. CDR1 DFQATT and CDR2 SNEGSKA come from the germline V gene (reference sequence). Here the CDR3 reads CSASSPRAVNQPQHF. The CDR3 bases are TGCAGTGCTAGTTCCCCGAGGGCCGTTAATCAGCCCCAGCATTTT.

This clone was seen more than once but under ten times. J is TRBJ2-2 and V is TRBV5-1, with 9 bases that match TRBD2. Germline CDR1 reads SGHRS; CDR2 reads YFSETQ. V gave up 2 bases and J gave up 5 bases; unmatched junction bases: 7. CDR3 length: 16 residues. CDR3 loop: CASSFLAGALTGELFF. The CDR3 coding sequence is TGCGCCAGCAGCTTTTTAGCGGGGGCCCTAACCGGGGAGCTGTTTTTT.

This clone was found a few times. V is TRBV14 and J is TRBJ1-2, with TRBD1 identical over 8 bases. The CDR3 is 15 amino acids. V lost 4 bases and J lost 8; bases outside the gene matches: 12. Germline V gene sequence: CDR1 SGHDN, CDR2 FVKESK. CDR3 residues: CASSPTGTGLTGYTF. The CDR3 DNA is TGTGCCAGCAGCCCAACCGGGACAGGTCTGACGGGCTACACCTTC.

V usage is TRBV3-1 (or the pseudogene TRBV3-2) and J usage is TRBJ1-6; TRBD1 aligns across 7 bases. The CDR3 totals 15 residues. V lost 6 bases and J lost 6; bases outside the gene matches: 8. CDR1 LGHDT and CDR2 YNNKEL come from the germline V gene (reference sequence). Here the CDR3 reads CASRIYRDSNSPLHF. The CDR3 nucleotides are TGTGCCAGCAGGATCTACCGGGACAGTAATTCACCCCTCCACTTT.

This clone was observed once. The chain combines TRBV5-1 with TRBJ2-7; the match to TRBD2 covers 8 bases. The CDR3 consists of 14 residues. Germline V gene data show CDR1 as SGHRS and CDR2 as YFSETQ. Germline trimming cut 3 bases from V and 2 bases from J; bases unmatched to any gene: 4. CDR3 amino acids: CASSWTSSTYEQYF. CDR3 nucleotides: TGCGCCAGCAGCTGGACTAGCAGTACCTACGAGCAGTACTTC.

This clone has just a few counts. The CDR3 DNA follows: TGTGCCAGCAGCTCATACGGACAGGCTAGCAATCAGCCCCAGCATTTT. It encodes CASSSYGQASNQPQHF. The chain recombines TRBV7-9 with TRBJ1-5; 7 bases match TRBD1. V was pared by 4 bases and J by 0 bases, with 6 bases of the junction left unmatched. This CDR3 is 16 amino acids long. Germline-derived CDR1 and CDR2 are SEHNR and FQNEAQ (reference sequence).

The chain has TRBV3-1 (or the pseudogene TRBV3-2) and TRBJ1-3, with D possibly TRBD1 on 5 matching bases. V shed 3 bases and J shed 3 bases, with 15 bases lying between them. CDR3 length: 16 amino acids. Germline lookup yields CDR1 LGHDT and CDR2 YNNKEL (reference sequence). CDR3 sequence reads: CASSHRGRGFGNTIYF. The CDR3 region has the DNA TGTGCCAGCAGCCATCGTGGACGGGGGTTTGGAAACACCATATATTTT.

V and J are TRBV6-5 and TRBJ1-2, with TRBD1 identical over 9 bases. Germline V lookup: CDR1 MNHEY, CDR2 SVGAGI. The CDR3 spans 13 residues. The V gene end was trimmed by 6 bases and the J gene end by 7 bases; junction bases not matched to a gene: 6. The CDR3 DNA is TGTGCCAGCAGCTTACAGGGGGCGCGTGGCTACACCTTC. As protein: CASSLQGARGYTF.

The CDR3 DNA follows: TGCAGCGTCTGGACATTGGGAACTGAAGCTTTCTTT. Translating it yields CSVWTLGTEAFF. This chain joins TRBV29-1 and TRBJ1-1; TRBD1 might be the D (5 bases). The length of the CDR3 is 12 residues. Germline assignment: CDR1 SQVTM and CDR2 ANQGSEA. V was cut by 6 bases and J by 5 bases, with 13 bases left in between.

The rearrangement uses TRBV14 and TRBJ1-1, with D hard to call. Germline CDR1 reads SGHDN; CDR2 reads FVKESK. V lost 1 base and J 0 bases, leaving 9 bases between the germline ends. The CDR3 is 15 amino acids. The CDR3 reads CASSQGLRMNTEAFF. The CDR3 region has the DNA TGTGCCAGCAGCCAAGGCCTGCGTATGAACACTGAAGCTTTCTTT.

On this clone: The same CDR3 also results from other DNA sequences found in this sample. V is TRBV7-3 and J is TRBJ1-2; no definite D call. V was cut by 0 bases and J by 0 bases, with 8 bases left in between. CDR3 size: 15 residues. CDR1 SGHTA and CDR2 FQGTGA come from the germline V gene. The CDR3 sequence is CASSLTGGPNYGYTF. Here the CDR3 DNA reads TGTGCCAGCAGCTTAACGGGAGGCCCTAACTATGGCTACACCTTC.

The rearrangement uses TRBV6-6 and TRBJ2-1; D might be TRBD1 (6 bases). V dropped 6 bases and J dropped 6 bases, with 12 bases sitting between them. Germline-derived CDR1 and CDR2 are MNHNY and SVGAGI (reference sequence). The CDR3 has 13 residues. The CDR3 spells CASRRTVLNEQFF. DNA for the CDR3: TGTGCCAGCAGAAGGACAGTGCTCAATGAGCAGTTCTTC.

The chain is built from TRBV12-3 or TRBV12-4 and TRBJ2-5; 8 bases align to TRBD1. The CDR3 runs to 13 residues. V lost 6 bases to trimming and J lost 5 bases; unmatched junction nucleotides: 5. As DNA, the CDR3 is TGTGCCAGCAGCAGGGACAGGCGGGAGACCCAGTACTTC. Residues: CASSRDRRETQYF.

CDR3 in amino acids: CASSTTGGLGYGYTF. CDR3 coding DNA: TGTGCCAGCAGCACGACAGGGGGGCTCGGCTATGGCTACACCTTC. The chain uses TRBV7-9 and TRBJ1-2, with 9 bases matching TRBD1. The CDR3 covers 15 residues. The ends lost 5 bases at V and 4 bases at J; junction bases unmatched: 8. Germline assignment: CDR1 SEHNR and CDR2 FQNEAQ (reference sequence).

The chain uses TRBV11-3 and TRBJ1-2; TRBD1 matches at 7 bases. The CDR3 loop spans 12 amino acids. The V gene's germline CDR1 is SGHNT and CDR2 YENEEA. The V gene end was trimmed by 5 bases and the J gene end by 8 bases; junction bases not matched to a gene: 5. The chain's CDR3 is CASSPDRVGYTF. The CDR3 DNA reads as TGTGCCAGCAGCCCCGACAGGGTCGGCTACACCTTC.

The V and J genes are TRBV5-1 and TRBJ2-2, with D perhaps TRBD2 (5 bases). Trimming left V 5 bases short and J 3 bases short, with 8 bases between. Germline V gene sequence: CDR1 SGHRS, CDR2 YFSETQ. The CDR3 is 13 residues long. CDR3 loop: CASSGLDTGELFF. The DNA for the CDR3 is TGCGCCAGCAGTGGACTGGACACCGGGGAGCTGTTTTTT.

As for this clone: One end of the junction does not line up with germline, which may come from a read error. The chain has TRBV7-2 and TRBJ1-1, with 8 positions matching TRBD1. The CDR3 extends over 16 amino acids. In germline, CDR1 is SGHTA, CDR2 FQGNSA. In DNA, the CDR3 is TGTGCCAGCAGCTTAGGAAGGACAGGGCTGAACACTGAAGTTTTCTTT. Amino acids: CASSLGRTGLNTEVFF.

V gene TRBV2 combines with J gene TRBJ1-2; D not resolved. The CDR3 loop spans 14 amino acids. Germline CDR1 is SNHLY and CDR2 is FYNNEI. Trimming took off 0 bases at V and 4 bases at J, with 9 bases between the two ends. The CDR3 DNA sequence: TGTGCCAGCAGTGAAGCGTCGCTTAGCTATGGCTACACCTTC. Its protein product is CASSEASLSYGYTF. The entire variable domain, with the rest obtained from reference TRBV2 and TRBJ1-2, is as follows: EPEVTQTPSHQVTQMGQEVILRCVPISNHLYFYWYRQILGQKVEFLVSFYNNEISEKSEIFDDQFSVERPDGSNFTLKIRSTKLEDSAMYFCASSEASLSYGYTFGSGTRLTVV.

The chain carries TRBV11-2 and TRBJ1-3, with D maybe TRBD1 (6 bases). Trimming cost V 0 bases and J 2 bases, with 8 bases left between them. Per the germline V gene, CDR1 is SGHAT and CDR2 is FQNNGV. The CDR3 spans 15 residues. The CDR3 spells CASSLERGPGNTIYF. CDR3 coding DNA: TGTGCCAGCAGCTTAGAGCGGGGGCCTGGAAACACCATATATTTT.

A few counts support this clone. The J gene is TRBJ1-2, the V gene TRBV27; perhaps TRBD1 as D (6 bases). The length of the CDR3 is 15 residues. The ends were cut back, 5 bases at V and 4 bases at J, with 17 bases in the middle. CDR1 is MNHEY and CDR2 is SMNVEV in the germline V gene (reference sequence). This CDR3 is CASSTFGQTLYGYTF. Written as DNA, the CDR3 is TGTGCCAGCAGTACCTTCGGACAGACTCTCTATGGCTACACCTTC.

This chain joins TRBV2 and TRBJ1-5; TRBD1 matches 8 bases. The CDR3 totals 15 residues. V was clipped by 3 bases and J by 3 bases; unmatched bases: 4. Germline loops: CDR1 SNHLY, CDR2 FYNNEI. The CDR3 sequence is CASSDRTGNNQPQHF. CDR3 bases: TGTGCCAGCAGTGATCGGACAGGGAACAATCAGCCCCAGCATTTT.